Below, one T cell receptor (beta chain) is given with its context. Patients between 18 and 65 years old had hyperthyroidism, newly diagnosed and lasting under 2 months. Patients having uncontrolled infection, another autoimmune disease, pregnancy or lactation were not included. The entry originates in a study of T cells in Graves' hyperthyroidism and ophthalmopathy. Study summary: Blood from the periphery was taken at initial diagnosis, before any treatment.

TCR beta CDR3 sequences were amplified from RNA transcripts. Researchers ran a first-round RT-PCR on the TCR CDR3 using the HTBI primer set. In TCRdb, the multiplex PCR reads were re-called with MiXCR into one record per CDR3 protein. The sample lists 550,000 to 850,000 distinct CDR3 sequences, 15% to 20% seen once, with roughly 17% in the top ten. Germline V gene data show CDR1 as MNHNS and CDR2 as SASEGT. The CDR3 is 13 amino acids. The chain combines TRBV6-1 with TRBJ2-7; 9 positions match TRBD1. The sequencing sample was made of blood. The source of this sequence is a woman aged 45-65 years with Graves' hyperthyroidism that later progressed to Graves' ophthalmopathy. The DNA of the CDR3 is TGTGCGGGGGGGGGACAGGGCGTCTACGAGCAGTACTTC. Amino acid sequence: CAGGGQGVYEQYF.